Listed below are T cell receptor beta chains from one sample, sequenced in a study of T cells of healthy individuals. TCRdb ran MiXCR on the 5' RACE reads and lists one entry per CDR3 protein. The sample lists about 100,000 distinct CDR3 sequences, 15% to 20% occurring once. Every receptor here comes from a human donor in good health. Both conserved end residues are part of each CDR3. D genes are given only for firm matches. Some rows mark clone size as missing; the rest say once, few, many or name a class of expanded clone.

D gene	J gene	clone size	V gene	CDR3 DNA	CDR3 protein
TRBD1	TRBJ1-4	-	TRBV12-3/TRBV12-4	TGTGCCAGCAGTCCTGGACAGGGGAGGGAGAGTAATGAAAAACTGTTTTTT	CASSPGQGRESNEKLFF
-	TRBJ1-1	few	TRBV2	TGTGCCAGCAGTGGGGTCGGGGGACCCACTGAAGCTTTCTTT	CASSGVGGPTEAFF
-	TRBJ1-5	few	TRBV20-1	TGCAGTGCTAGTGGGGGCTTAAATCAGCCCCAGCATTTT	CSASGGLNQPQHF
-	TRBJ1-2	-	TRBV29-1	TGCAGCGTTGAAGAGGCTAACTATGGCTACACCTTC	CSVEEANYGYTF
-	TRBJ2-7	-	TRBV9	TGTGCCAGCAGCGTAGGGGTAGGGTCCGAGCAGTACTTC	CASSVGVGSEQYF
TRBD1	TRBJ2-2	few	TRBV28	TGTGCCAGCAGTCTCGCCGGGACAGGGAACACCGGGGAGCTGTTTTTT	CASSLAGTGNTGELFF
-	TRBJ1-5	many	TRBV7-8	TGTGCCAGCAGCTTAGAAAATCAGCCCCAGCATTTT	CASSLENQPQHF
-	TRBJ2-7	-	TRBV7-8	TGTGCCAGCAGCTTGGTGGCAGGACACGAGCAGTACTTC	CASSLVAGHEQYF
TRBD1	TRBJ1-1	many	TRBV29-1	TGCAGCGTCCGGACAGGGGGCGGGAGCACTGAAGCTTTCTTT	CSVRTGGGSTEAFF
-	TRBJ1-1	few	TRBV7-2	TGTGCCAGCAGCCCCGCGGGACTCCGGTACGCTTTCTTT	CASSPAGLRYAFF
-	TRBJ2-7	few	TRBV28	TGTGCCAGCAGTTTAAGCAGGGCGGCGGCAACCTACGAGCAGTACTTC	CASSLSRAAATYEQYF